This TCR beta chain was profiled in a study of T cell clonotyping in hematopoietic cell transplantation. Germline V gene data show CDR1 as MNHNY and CDR2 as SVGAGI (reference sequence). The V gene lost 8 bases and the J gene lost 2 bases, with 12 bases spanning the gap. The CDR3 has 13 amino acids. Generated by immunoSEQ multiplex PCR, the TCRdb table keeps only in-frame clones and is missing some. Found here are roughly 10,000 clones, around 97% of them singletons; the top ten hold 2% to 2.5%. The receptor was isolated from a male patient between 55 and 70 years old who had an allogeneic stem cell transplant from a related donor, so the T cells may come from the graft donor. Some clones in this sample may be carry-over from other donors' samples. V gene TRBV6-6 combines with J gene TRBJ2-5, with D uncertain. The sequences come from peripheral blood mononuclear cells, collected 100 days after allogeneic stem cell transplant. The CDR3 region has the DNA TGTGCCAGCCAAAGGTATTCGCAAGAGACCCAGTACTTC. Encoded protein: CASQRYSQETQYF.